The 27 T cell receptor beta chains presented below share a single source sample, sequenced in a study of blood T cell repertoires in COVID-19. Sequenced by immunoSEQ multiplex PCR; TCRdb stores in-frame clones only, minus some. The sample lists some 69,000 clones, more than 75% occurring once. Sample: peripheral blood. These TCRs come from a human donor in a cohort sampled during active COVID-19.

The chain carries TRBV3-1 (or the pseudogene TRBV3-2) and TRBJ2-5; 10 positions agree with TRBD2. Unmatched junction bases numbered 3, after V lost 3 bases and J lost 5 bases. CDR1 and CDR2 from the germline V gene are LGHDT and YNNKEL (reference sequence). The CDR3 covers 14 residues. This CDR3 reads CASSQLAGAETQYF. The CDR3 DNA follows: TGTGCCAGCAGCCAGCTAGCGGGAGCCGAGACCCAGTACTTC.

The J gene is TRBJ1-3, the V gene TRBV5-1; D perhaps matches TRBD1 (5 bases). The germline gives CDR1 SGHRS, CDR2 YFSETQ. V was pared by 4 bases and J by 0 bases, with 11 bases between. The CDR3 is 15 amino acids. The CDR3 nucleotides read TGCGCCAGCAGCCCCAGGGTGGGCTCTGGAAACACCATATATTTT. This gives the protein CASSPRVGSGNTIYF. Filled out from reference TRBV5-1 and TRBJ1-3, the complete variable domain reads KAGVTQTPRYLIKTRGQQVTLSCSPISGHRSVSWYQQTPGQGLQFLFEYFSETQRNKGNFPGRFSGRQFSNSRSEMNVSTLELGDSALYLCASSPRVGSGNTIYFGEGSWLTVV.

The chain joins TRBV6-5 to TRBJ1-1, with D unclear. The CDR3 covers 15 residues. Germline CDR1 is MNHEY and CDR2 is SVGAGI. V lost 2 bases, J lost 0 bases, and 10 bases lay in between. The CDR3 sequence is CASSYTGNMNTEAFF. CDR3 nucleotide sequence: TGTGCCAGCAGTTACACGGGTAACATGAACACTGAAGCTTTCTTT.

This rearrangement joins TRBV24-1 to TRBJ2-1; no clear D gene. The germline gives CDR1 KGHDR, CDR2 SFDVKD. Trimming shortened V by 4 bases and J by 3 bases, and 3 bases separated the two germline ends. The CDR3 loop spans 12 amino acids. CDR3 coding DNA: TGTGCCACCAGTGACGTCTACAATGAGCAGTTCTTC. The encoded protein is CATSDVYNEQFF.

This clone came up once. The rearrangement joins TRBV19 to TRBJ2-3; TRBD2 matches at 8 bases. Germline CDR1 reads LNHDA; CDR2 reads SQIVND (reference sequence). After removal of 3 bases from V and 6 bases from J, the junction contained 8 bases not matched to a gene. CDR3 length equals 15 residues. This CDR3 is CASSIGSGAADTQYF. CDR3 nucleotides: TGTGCCAGTAGTATCGGTAGCGGGGCCGCCGATACGCAGTATTTT.

The CDR3 reads CASSLGYRQGAYGANVLTF. DNA for the CDR3: TGTGCCAGCAGCTTAGGGTACCGGCAGGGGGCGTATGGGGCCAACGTCCTGACTTTC. V is TRBV7-2 and J is TRBJ2-6, with 8 bases that match TRBD1. Germline V gives CDR1 SGHTA, CDR2 FQGNSA. The CDR3 loop spans 19 amino acids. With V trimmed by 1 base and J by 3 bases, 11 bases remained unmatched.

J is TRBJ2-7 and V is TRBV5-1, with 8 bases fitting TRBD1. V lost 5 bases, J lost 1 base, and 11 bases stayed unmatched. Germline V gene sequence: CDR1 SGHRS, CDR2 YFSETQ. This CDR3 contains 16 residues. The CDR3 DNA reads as TGCGCCAGCAGTCAGTTAACAGGGGGTCAATCCTACGAGCAGTACTTC. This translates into CASSQLTGGQSYEQYF.

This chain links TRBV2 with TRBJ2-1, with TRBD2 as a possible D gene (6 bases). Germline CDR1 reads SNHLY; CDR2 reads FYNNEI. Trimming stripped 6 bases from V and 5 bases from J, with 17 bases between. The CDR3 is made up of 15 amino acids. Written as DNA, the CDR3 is TGTGCCAGCAGCAAAAGGGGCGCGGGGAACAATGAGCAGTTCTTC. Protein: CASSKRGAGNNEQFF. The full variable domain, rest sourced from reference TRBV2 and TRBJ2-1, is EPEVTQTPSHQVTQMGQEVILRCVPISNHLYFYWYRQILGQKVEFLVSFYNNEISEKSEIFDDQFSVERPDGSNFTLKIRSTKLEDSAMYFCASSKRGAGNNEQFFGPGTRLTVL.

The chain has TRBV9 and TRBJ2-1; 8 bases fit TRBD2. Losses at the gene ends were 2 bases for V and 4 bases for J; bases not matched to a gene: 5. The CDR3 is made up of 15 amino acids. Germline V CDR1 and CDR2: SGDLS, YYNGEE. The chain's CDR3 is CASSVSSGLYNEQFF. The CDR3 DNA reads TGTGCCAGCAGCGTCTCTAGCGGGCTTTACAATGAGCAGTTCTTC.

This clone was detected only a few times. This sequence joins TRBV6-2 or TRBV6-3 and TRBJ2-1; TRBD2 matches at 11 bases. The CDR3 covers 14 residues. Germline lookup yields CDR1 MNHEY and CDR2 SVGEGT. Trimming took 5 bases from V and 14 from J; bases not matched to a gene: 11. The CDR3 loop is CASSASTSGSIKFF. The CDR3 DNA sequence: TGTGCCAGCAGTGCCAGTACTAGCGGGAGTATTAAGTTCTTC.

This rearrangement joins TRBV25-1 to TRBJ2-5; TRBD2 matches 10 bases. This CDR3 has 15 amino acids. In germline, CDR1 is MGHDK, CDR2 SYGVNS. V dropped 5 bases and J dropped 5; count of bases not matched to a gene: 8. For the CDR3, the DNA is TGTGCCAGCAGTATATCTAGCGGGAGCGGCGAGACCCAGTACTTC. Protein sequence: CASSISSGSGETQYF.

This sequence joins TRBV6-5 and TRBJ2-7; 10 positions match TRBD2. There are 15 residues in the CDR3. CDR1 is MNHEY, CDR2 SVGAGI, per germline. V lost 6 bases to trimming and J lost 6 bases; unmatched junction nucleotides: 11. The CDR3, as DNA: TGTGCCAGCAGCCCAACTAGCGGGATAAGCGCCGAGCAGTACTTC. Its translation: CASSPTSGISAEQYF.

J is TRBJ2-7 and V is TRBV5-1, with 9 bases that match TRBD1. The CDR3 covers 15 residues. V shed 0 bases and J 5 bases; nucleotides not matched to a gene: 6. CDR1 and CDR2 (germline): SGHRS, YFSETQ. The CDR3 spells CASSLEGTGFDEQYF. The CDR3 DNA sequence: TGCGCCAGCAGCTTGGAAGGGACAGGGTTCGACGAGCAGTACTTC.

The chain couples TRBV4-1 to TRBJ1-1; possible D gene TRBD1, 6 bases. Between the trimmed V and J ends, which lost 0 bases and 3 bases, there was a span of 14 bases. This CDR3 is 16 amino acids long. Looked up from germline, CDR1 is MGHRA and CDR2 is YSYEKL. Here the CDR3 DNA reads TGCGCCAGCAGCCAAGATAGCCCAGGGGCTTACACTGAAGCTTTCTTT. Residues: CASSQDSPGAYTEAFF.

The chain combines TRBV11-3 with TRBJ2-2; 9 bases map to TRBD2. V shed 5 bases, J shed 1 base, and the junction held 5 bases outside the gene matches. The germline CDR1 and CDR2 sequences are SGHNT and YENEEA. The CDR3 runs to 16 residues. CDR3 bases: TGTGCCAGCAGCCTAGCGGGACAGATGAACACCGGGGAGCTGTTTTTT. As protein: CASSLAGQMNTGELFF.

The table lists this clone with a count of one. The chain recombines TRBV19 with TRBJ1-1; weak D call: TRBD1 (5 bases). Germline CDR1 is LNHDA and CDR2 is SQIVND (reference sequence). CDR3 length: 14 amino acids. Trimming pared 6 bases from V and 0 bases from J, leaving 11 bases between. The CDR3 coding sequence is TGTGCCAGTAGCTTCCGGGGGGTGAACACTGAAGCTTTCTTT. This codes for CASSFRGVNTEAFF.

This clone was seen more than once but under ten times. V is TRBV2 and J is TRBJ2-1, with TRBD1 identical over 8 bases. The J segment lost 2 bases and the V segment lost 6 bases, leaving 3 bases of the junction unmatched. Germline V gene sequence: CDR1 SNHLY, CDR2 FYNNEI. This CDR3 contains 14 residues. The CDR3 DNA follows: TGTGCCAGCAGGGGGGACAGGACCTACAATGAGCAGTTCTTC. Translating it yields CASRGDRTYNEQFF.

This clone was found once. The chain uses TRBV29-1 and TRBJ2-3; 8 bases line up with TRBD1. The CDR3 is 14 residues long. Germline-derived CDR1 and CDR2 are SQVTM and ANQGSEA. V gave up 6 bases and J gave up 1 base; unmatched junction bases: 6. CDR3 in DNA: TGCAGCGTGACCGGACAGGGACGCACAGATACGCAGTATTTT. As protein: CSVTGQGRTDTQYF.

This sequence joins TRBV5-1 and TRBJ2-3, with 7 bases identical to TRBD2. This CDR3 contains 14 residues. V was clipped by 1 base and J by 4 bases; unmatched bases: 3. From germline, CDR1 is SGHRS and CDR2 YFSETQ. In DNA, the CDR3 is TGCGCCAGCAGCTTGTTAGGGAGGGCAGATACGCAGTATTTT. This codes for CASSLLGRADTQYF.

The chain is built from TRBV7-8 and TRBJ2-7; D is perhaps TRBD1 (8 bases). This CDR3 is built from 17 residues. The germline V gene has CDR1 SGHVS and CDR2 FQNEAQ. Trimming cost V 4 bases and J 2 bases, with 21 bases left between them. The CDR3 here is CASSSEGGGQAPYEQYF. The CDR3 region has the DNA TGTGCCAGCAGCTCGGAGGGGGGGGGACAGGCTCCCTACGAGCAGTACTTC.

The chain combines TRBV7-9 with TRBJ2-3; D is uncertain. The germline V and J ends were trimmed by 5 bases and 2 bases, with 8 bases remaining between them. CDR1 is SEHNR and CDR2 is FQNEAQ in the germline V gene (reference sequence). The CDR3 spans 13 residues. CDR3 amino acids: CASSPPSTDTQYF. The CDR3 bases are TGTGCCAGCAGCCCCCCGTCCACAGATACGCAGTATTTT.

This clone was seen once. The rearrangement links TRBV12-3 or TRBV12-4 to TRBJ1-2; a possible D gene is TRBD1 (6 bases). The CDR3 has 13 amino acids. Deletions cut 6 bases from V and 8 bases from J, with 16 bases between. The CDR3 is CASRPTGSGGYTF. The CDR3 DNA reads TGTGCCAGCAGACCCACAGGGTCAGGAGGCTACACCTTC.

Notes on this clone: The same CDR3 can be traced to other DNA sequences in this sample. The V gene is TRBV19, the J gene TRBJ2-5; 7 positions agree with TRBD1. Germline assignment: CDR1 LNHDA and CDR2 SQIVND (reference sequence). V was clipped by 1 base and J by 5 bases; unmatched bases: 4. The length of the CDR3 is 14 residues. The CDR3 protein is CASSIGQGVETQYF. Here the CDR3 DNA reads TGTGCCAGTAGTATAGGGCAGGGGGTCGAGACCCAGTACTTC.

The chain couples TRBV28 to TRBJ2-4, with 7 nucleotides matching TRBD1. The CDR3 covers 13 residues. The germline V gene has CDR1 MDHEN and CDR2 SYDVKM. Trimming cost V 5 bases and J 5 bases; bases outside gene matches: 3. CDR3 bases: TGTGCCAGCAGTGCCCAGGGGGAAAACATTCAGTACTTC. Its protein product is CASSAQGENIQYF.

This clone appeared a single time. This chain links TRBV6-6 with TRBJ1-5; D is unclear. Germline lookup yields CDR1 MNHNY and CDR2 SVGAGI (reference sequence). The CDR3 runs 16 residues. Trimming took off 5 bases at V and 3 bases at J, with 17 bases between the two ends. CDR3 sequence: CASSRSQRIPNQPQHF. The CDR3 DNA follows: TGTGCCAGCAGTCGAAGCCAACGTATTCCCAATCAGCCCCAGCATTTT.

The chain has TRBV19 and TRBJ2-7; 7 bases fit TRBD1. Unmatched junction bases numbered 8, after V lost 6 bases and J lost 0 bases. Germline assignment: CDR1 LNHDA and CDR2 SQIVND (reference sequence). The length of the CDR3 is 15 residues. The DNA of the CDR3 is TGTGCCAGTAGCCGACAGGGAAAAAGCTCCTACGAGCAGTACTTC. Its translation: CASSRQGKSSYEQYF.

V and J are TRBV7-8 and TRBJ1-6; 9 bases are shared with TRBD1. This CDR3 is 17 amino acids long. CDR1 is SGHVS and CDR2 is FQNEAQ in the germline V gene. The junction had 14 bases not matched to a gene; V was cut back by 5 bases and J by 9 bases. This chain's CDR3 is CASSPRLYRGQGSPLHF. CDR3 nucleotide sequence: TGTGCCAGCAGCCCGCGTTTGTACAGGGGGCAGGGTTCACCCCTCCACTTT.